This T cell receptor beta chain was identified during a study of glioma-infiltrating T cells. General study points: Only very few CDR3 sequences appeared in both tissue and blood.

This clonotype came up many times. As yet, its antigen is unknown. TCR alpha and beta CDR3 regions were amplified from RNA using iRepertoire nested multiplex PCR. TCRdb analysed the multiplex PCR reads with MiXCR anew, one entry per CDR3 protein. The table includes approximately 120,000 distinct CDR3 sequences, around 25% detected once. Sequencing was performed on glioma tissue, nonneoplastic brain tissue, or PBMCs (not recorded which). This receptor was identified in a human donor with low-grade glioma or glioblastoma, undergoing nonglioma brain surgery, or in good health (not recorded which).

CDR3 in amino acids: CASSYQGPPTDTQYF. Here the CDR3 DNA reads TGTGCCAGCAGTTACCAGGGGCCCCCCACAGATACGCAGTATTTT. The chain carries TRBV6-2 or TRBV6-3 and TRBJ2-3, with D perhaps TRBD1 (6 bases). Germline values: CDR1 MNHEY, CDR2 SVGEGT. The CDR3 extends over 15 amino acids. The V and J ends lost 2 bases and 2 bases respectively, with 11 bases between them.